Given below is one T cell receptor (beta chain) in context. As yet, its antigen is unknown. CDR1 and CDR2 from the germline V gene are SEHNR and FQNEAQ (reference sequence). There are 16 residues in the CDR3. The junction had 10 bases not matched to a gene; V was cut back by 5 bases and J by 6 bases. This specimen comes from a study of graft-versus-host responses after intestinal transplantation. Study details: Multivisceral, liver-intestinal, or isolated intestinal grafts went to recipients. Anti-thymocyte globulin induction preceded about 3 years of tacrolimus and steroid maintenance in all recipients.

Sequencing used immunoSEQ multiplex PCR; TCRdb keeps in-frame clones, though not all of them. The table has 50,000 or so clones, roughly 91% seen once; the top ten hold 5% to 7%. Whole-study results and caveats: Some patients had graft-donor T cell macrochimerism. In their allografts, the ratios of graft-versus-host to host-versus-graft T cell clones were high.

Sample: PBMCs, taken around 800 days after a first intestinal transplant, on the day of a second. The clonotype was recovered from a human patient who received an intestinal transplant, so some T cells may come from the graft donor. V and J are TRBV7-9 and TRBJ2-1, with 10 bases lining up with TRBD2. The CDR3 nucleotides are TGTGCCAGCAGCGCCCGGGGACTAGCGCTGGCCAATGAGCAGTTCTTC. Translating it yields CASSARGLALANEQFF. Based on the CDR3 plus reference TRBV7-9 and TRBJ2-1, the full variable domain is DTGVSQNPRHKITKRGQNVTFRCDPISEHNRLYWYRQTLGQGPEFLTYFQNEAQLEKSRLLSDRFSAERPKGSFSTLEIQRTEQGDSAMYLCASSARGLALANEQFFGPGTRLTVL.